This entry lists 3 T cell receptor beta chains sequenced from one sample in a study of shared clonotypes between healthy human individuals. Clones were read by immunoSEQ multiplex PCR, and TCRdb kept only the in-frame ones, dropping some. Among roughly 1.5 million clones listed, 95% to 99% were seen once. Sequencing used naive CD4+ T cells sorted from blood. Stated subset: CD45RA+ positively selected. These receptors came from a man aged 30 to 45 in good health.

This clone was recorded only once. This chain uses TRBV14 with TRBJ1-3; TRBD1 matches at 11 bases. The CDR3 runs 15 residues. Germline CDR1 and CDR2: SGHDN and FVKESK. V dropped 3 bases and J dropped 3; count of bases not matched to a gene: 1. The CDR3 is CASSQDRGLGNTIYF. CDR3 nucleotide sequence: TGTGCCAGCAGCCAGGACAGGGGGCTTGGAAACACCATATATTTT.

This rearrangement joins TRBV12-2 to TRBJ1-4. TRBV12-2 is an annotated pseudogene. This CDR3 is 19 amino acids long. This CDR3 reads CASRLERGGRDSTNEKLFF. The CDR3 DNA reads as TGTGCAAGTCGCTTAGAGAGGGGCGGCAGGGACTCAACTAATGAAAAACTGTTTTTT.

The genes are TRBV29-1 and TRBJ1-4; no reliable D call. Deletions cut 7 bases from V and 2 bases from J, with 8 bases between. CDR1 and CDR2 from the germline V gene are SQVTM and ANQGSEA. This CDR3 is built from 12 residues. This CDR3 reads CSARATNEKLFF. The DNA of the CDR3 is TGCAGCGCTAGGGCGACTAATGAAAAACTGTTTTTT.